The next 29 T cell receptor beta chains were all read from a single sample in a study of T cell responses to AZD1222 COVID-19 vaccine. TCRdb keeps only in-frame clones here, not all; method: immunoSEQ multiplex PCR. The sample includes over 95,000 clones, 75% to 90% of them seen just once. The sample was peripheral blood, taken on day 0 of AZD1222 vaccination. These receptor sequences come from an adult in good health.

The chain joins TRBV19 to TRBJ2-5; the D gene is possibly TRBD2 (6 bases). The germline V gene encodes CDR1 LNHDA and CDR2 SQIVND (reference sequence). The CDR3 extends over 14 amino acids. V shed 4 bases and J shed 5 bases, with 14 bases lying between them. CDR3 residues: CASSSPVRGETQYF. In DNA, the CDR3 is TGTGCCAGTAGTAGCCCCGTTCGGGGGGAGACCCAGTACTTC.

CDR3 sequence: CASSLEVAGRTTSRADTQYF. The DNA of the CDR3 is TGCGCCAGCAGCTTGGAGGTAGCGGGAAGAACCACGTCACGCGCAGATACGCAGTATTTT. The chain combines TRBV5-1 with TRBJ2-3, with 8 bases identical to TRBD2. Trimming at V came to 0 bases and at J to 4 bases, leaving 19 bases not matched to a gene. The germline gives CDR1 SGHRS, CDR2 YFSETQ. This CDR3 region has 20 residues.

The rearrangement joins TRBV6-4 to TRBJ2-4, with 7 nucleotides matching TRBD2. This CDR3 comprises 15 residues. Germline values: CDR1 MRHNA, CDR2 SNTAGT. V lost 9 bases, J lost 0 bases, and 8 bases stayed unmatched. CDR3 in amino acids: CASGGGAIAKNIQYF. The CDR3 DNA reads as TGTGCCAGTGGGGGGGGAGCGATAGCCAAAAACATTCAGTACTTC.

J is TRBJ1-2 and V is TRBV3-1 (or the pseudogene TRBV3-2); 8 nucleotides agree with TRBD1. Germline assignment: CDR1 LGHDT and CDR2 YNNKEL (reference sequence). The V segment lost 0 bases and the J segment 11 bases; nucleotides outside the gene matches: 14. There are 16 residues in the CDR3. CDR3 coding DNA: TGTGCCAGCAGCCAAGATGGGCAGGGGGCATGGAGAGGGTACACCTTC. This codes for CASSQDGQGAWRGYTF.

The rearrangement uses TRBV6-5 and TRBJ2-5, with D perhaps being TRBD1 or TRBD2 (5 bases each). CDR1 MNHEY and CDR2 SVGAGI come from the germline V gene. V shed 5 bases and J shed 1 base, with 8 bases lying between them. The CDR3 sequence is 13 residues long. Here the CDR3 reads CASSPGLQETQYF. The CDR3 nucleotides are TGTGCCAGCAGTCCGGGGCTCCAAGAGACCCAGTACTTC.

The rearrangement uses TRBV5-4 and TRBJ1-2; 9 nucleotides align to TRBD1. V lost 4 bases, J lost 8 bases, and 9 bases stayed unmatched. The CDR3 runs to 14 residues. The V gene's germline CDR1 is SGHNT and CDR2 YYREEE (reference sequence). This chain's CDR3 is CASSPPGQGTGYTF. The CDR3 DNA reads as TGTGCCAGCAGCCCACCGGGACAGGGTACAGGCTACACCTTC.

The chain couples TRBV9 to TRBJ2-3; TRBD2 agrees at 9 bases. In germline, CDR1 is SGDLS, CDR2 YYNGEE. The CDR3 is 15 residues long. The V gene end was trimmed by 2 bases and the J gene end by 4 bases; junction bases not matched to a gene: 5. CDR3 amino acids: CASSVGTSRADTQYF. The CDR3 DNA is TGTGCCAGCAGCGTCGGGACTAGCAGGGCAGATACGCAGTATTTT.

The chain employs TRBV30 and TRBJ2-3; a possible D gene is TRBD2 (5 bases). V was pared by 0 bases and J by 2 bases, with 12 bases between. The CDR3 runs 15 residues. CDR1 is GTSNPN, CDR2 SVGIG, per germline (reference sequence). The CDR3 DNA reads TGTGCCTGGAGTGTACGAAGCGGAAACACAGATACGCAGTATTTT. Translated: CAWSVRSGNTDTQYF.

V and J are TRBV11-2 and TRBJ1-5; perhaps TRBD1 as D (5 bases). The CDR3 covers 14 residues. V gave up 0 bases and J gave up 4 bases, with 7 bases separating them. Germline-derived CDR1 and CDR2 are SGHAT and FQNNGV. The CDR3 nucleotides read TGTGCCAGCAGCTTAGAACCAGGGAATCAGCCCCAGCATTTT. Translated: CASSLEPGNQPQHF.

V usage is TRBV15 and J usage is TRBJ1-1, with 7 bases lining up with TRBD1. The CDR3 covers 13 residues. The ends lost 4 bases at V and 9 bases at J; junction bases unmatched: 8. CDR1 and CDR2 from the germline V gene are LNHNV and YYDKDF (reference sequence). Written as DNA, the CDR3 is TGTGCCACCAGCATTGGCCAGGGGGTGAAAGCTTTCTTT. Encoded protein: CATSIGQGVKAFF. The complete variable domain, with remaining parts taken from reference TRBV15 and TRBJ1-1, reads DAMVIQNPRYQVTQFGKPVTLSCSQTLNHNVMYWYQQKSSQAPKLLFHYYDKDFNNEADTPDNFQSRRPNTSFCFLDIRSPGLGDTAMYLCATSIGQGVKAFFGQGTRLTVV.

This clone was observed a few times. V and J are TRBV3-1 (or the pseudogene TRBV3-2) and TRBJ2-2; TRBD2 aligns across 7 bases. The CDR3 extends over 16 amino acids. V lost 4 bases to trimming and J lost 0 bases; unmatched junction nucleotides: 5. Per germline, CDR1 LGHDT and CDR2 YNNKEL (reference sequence). The CDR3 DNA reads TGTGCCAGCAGCCCGGGACTATCCTCGAACACCGGGGAGCTGTTTTTT. It codes for CASSPGLSSNTGELFF.

The chain carries TRBV18 and TRBJ1-1; weak D call: TRBD1 (6 bases). CDR1 and CDR2 (germline): KGHSH, LQKENI. V was shortened by 5 bases and J by 8 bases, with 18 bases between the two germline ends. This CDR3 spans 14 amino acids. CDR3 DNA: TGTGCCAGCTCAGCGGGACACATCAACCCGGAAGCTTTCTTT. It specifies CASSAGHINPEAFF.

The chain links TRBV4-3 to TRBJ1-2; D is possibly TRBD1 (6 bases). Germline-derived CDR1 and CDR2 are LGHNA and YSLEER. V lost 3 bases to trimming and J lost 0 bases, with 14 bases between them. CDR3 length equals 16 residues. The CDR3 sequence: CASSHGIQGANYGYTF. The CDR3 bases are TGCGCCAGCAGCCATGGCATACAGGGAGCTAACTATGGCTACACCTTC.

The table lists this clone with a count of one. V gene TRBV5-1 combines with J gene TRBJ2-1; D is perhaps TRBD2 (6 bases). The length of the CDR3 is 12 residues. Trimming pared 3 bases from V and 7 bases from J, leaving 8 bases between. Germline V lookup: CDR1 SGHRS, CDR2 YFSETQ. The DNA for the CDR3 is TGCGCCAGCAGCTCGGGAGAGAATGAGCAGTTCTTC. The encoded protein is CASSSGENEQFF.

The rearrangement links TRBV24-1 to TRBJ1-1, with D possibly being TRBD1 (5 bases). CDR1 KGHDR and CDR2 SFDVKD come from the germline V gene. The CDR3 is 13 amino acids. Trimming shortened V by 6 bases and J by 1 base, and 8 bases separated the two germline ends. The CDR3, as DNA: TGTGCCACCAGTTCACAGGCGAACACTGAAGCTTTCTTT. The encoded protein is CATSSQANTEAFF.

This chain links TRBV28 with TRBJ2-5; 11 bases match TRBD2. V dropped 6 bases and J dropped 2; count of bases not matched to a gene: 5. The CDR3 runs 15 residues. CDR1 MDHEN and CDR2 SYDVKM come from the germline V gene. CDR3 in amino acids: CASSLAGGRQETQYF. CDR3 DNA: TGTGCCAGCAGCCTAGCGGGAGGCCGACAAGAGACCCAGTACTTC. The whole variable domain, remainder taken from reference TRBV28 and TRBJ2-5, is DVKVTQSSRYLVKRTGEKVFLECVQDMDHENMFWYRQDPGLGLRLIYFSYDVKMKEKGDIPEGYSVSREKKERFSLILESASTNQTSMYLCASSLAGGRQETQYFGPGTRLLVL.

The CDR3 DNA reads TGTGCCAGCAGCTCCAGGGGAGTCAATTCACCCCTCCACTTT. Its translation is CASSSRGVNSPLHF. This rearrangement joins TRBV5-4 to TRBJ1-6; D perhaps matches TRBD1 (6 bases). The CDR3 consists of 14 residues. V lost 3 bases to trimming and J lost 7 bases, with 11 bases between them. Germline values: CDR1 SGHNT, CDR2 YYREEE (reference sequence).

This sequence joins TRBV18 and TRBJ1-1; 9 nucleotides match TRBD1. From germline, CDR1 is KGHSH and CDR2 LQKENI. After removal of 0 bases from V and 7 bases from J, the junction contained 6 bases not matched to a gene. The CDR3 has 15 residues. Here the CDR3 reads CASSPPTGGRGEAFF. DNA of the CDR3: TGTGCCAGCTCACCACCGACAGGGGGGAGAGGTGAAGCTTTCTTT.

The gene calls are TRBV10-3 and TRBJ1-4; no clear D. Germline V gene sequence: CDR1 ENHRY, CDR2 SYGVKD. This CDR3 is 14 amino acids long. Trimming removed 10 bases from V and 0 bases from J, with 12 bases in between. The CDR3 DNA is TGTGCCACCCGGGAGCAGGCAACTAATGAAAAACTGTTTTTT. This translates into CATREQATNEKLFF.

This clone was seen just once. The chain has TRBV6-5 and TRBJ2-5; 8 bases are shared with TRBD1. J was trimmed by 7 bases and V by 6 bases; bases with no gene match: 13. The germline CDR1 and CDR2 sequences are MNHEY and SVGAGI. The CDR3 consists of 15 residues. The CDR3 sequence: CASRPPGRGQGTQYF. In DNA form, the CDR3 reads TGTGCCAGCAGACCCCCGGGACGAGGACAGGGGACCCAGTACTTC.

This chain uses TRBV5-1 with TRBJ1-4; 9 positions agree with TRBD1. Germline CDR1 and CDR2: SGHRS and YFSETQ. V gave up 0 bases and J gave up 0 bases; unmatched junction bases: 12. This CDR3 is 20 amino acids long. The CDR3 DNA follows: TGCGCCAGCAGCTTGGGGGTGACAGGGGGATCCCCTGCAACTAATGAAAAACTGTTTTTT. Translation gives CASSLGVTGGSPATNEKLFF.

DNA of the CDR3: TGCGCCAGCAGCTTGGCCGGCCGTACTGAAGCTTTCTTT. Translation: CASSLAGRTEAFF. V and J are TRBV5-1 and TRBJ1-1; D unclear. Trimming pared 0 bases from V and 5 bases from J, leaving 8 bases between. The germline V gene has CDR1 SGHRS and CDR2 YFSETQ. The length of the CDR3 is 13 residues.

This rearrangement joins TRBV24-1 to TRBJ1-5; D not resolved. The CDR3 contains 15 residues. The germline gives CDR1 KGHDR, CDR2 SFDVKD. V was trimmed by 5 bases and J by 0 bases, leaving 10 bases between them. CDR3 sequence reads: CATSGSTGSNQPQHF. CDR3 nucleotide sequence: TGTGCCACCAGTGGATCGACGGGTAGCAATCAGCCCCAGCATTTT.

V is TRBV6-6 and J is TRBJ1-2, with D possibly being TRBD1 (5 bases). Germline lookup yields CDR1 MNHNY and CDR2 SVGAGI (reference sequence). Trimming took 2 bases from V and 4 from J, leaving 8 bases between them. The length of the CDR3 is 13 residues. Here the CDR3 DNA reads TGTGCCAGCAGTTACAGGGGCCCCTATGGCTACACCTTC. Translated, it gives CASSYRGPYGYTF.

This chain joins TRBV6-5 and TRBJ2-5; either TRBD1 or TRBD2 may fit D (5 bases each). Germline V gene lookup returns CDR1 MNHEY and CDR2 SVGAGI. Trimming left V 1 base short and J 4 bases short, with 7 bases between. This CDR3 has 13 residues. For the CDR3, the DNA is TGTGCCAGCAGTTACTGGGGGAGAGAGACCCAGTACTTC. Its translation is CASSYWGRETQYF.

This chain links TRBV28 with TRBJ1-2; unclear D gene. CDR1 MDHEN and CDR2 SYDVKM come from the germline V gene. Trimming shortened V by 5 bases and J by 4 bases, and 11 bases separated the two germline ends. CDR3 length equals 13 residues. CDR3 sequence: CASSPGPLYGYTF. CDR3 coding DNA: TGTGCCAGCAGTCCCGGGCCACTCTATGGCTACACCTTC.

The V and J genes are TRBV23-1 and TRBJ1-2, with TRBD1 matching 10 bases. TRBV23-1 is treated as an ORF (open reading frame) with a function not yet certain. The CDR3 loop spans 19 amino acids. With V trimmed by 2 bases and J by 2 bases, 14 bases remained unmatched. The CDR3 sequence is CASSQATLEGDRGNYGYTF. CDR3 DNA sequence: TGCGCCAGCAGTCAAGCAACGCTGGAAGGGGACAGGGGAAACTATGGCTACACCTTC.

This sequence joins TRBV3-1 (or the pseudogene TRBV3-2) and TRBJ2-2; TRBD1 might be the D (6 bases). Deletions cut 4 bases from V and 1 base from J, with 10 bases between. The CDR3 extends over 15 amino acids. Germline CDR1 is LGHDT and CDR2 is YNNKEL (reference sequence). CDR3 sequence: CASSPGARNTGELFF. The CDR3 DNA is TGTGCCAGCAGCCCAGGGGCCAGGAACACCGGGGAGCTGTTTTTT.

This sequence joins TRBV7-9 and TRBJ2-6; 10 bases map to TRBD1. Germline CDR1 SEHNR, CDR2 FQNEAQ (reference sequence). This CDR3 region has 18 residues. With V trimmed by 5 bases and J by 2 bases, 9 bases remained unmatched. This CDR3 is CASSVGTGEWAGANVLTF. In DNA, the CDR3 is TGTGCCAGCAGCGTTGGGACAGGGGAATGGGCTGGGGCCAACGTCCTGACTTTC.